This T cell receptor (beta chain) was identified during a study of a mutant IDH1 vaccine in newly diagnosed glioma. On the study more broadly: Treated patients, approximately 60% male and 37.5% female, averaged about 40 years of age. Study-level results: Among top peripheral T cell clonotypes, changes seemed unrelated to pseudoprogression.

Concerning this clone itself: Its target is not known.

The time point denotes: baseline, week 1 (first vaccination visit). Treatment meaning: pre-vaccination baseline after standard-of-care therapy. Astrocytomas found in donors were new, WHO grade 3 or 4, IDH1-mutant and ATRX-lost. Libraries were prepared by immunoSEQ multiplex PCR; TCRdb keeps only in-frame clonotypes and omits some of them. The sample includes 75,000 to 100,000 clones, about 90% of them seen just once. CDR1 is SGHDN and CDR2 is FVKESK in the germline V gene. V lost 5 bases and J 0 bases, leaving 14 bases between the germline ends. The CDR3 length is 16 residues. The sequencing used PBMCs, collected from a glioma patient treated with radiotherapy, temozolomide or both. This TCR derives from a woman aged 45-65 years with glioma. This chain joins TRBV14 and TRBJ1-3; the D gene is possibly TRBD1 (5 bases). DNA of the CDR3: TGTGCCAGCAGCGCTCGGAGGGGACTCTCTGGAAACACCATATATTTT. Encoded protein: CASSARRGLSGNTIYF.